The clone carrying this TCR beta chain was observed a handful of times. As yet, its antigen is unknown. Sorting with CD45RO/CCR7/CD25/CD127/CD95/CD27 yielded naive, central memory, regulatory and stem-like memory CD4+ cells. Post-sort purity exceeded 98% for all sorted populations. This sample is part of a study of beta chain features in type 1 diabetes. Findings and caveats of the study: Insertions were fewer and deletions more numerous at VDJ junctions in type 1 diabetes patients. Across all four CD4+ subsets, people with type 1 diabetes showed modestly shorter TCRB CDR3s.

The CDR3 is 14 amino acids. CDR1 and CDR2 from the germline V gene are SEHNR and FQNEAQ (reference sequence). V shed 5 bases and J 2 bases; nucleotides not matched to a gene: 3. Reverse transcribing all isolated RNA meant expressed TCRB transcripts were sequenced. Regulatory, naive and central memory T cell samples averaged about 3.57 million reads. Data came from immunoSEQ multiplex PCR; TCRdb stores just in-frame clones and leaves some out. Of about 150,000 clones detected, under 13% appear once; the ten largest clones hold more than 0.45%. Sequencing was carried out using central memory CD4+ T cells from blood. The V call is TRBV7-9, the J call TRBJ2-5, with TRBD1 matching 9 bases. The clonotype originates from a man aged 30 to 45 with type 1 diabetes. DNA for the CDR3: TGTGCCAGCAGCCCTGGACAGGGGCAAGAGACCCAGTACTTC. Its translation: CASSPGQGQETQYF.